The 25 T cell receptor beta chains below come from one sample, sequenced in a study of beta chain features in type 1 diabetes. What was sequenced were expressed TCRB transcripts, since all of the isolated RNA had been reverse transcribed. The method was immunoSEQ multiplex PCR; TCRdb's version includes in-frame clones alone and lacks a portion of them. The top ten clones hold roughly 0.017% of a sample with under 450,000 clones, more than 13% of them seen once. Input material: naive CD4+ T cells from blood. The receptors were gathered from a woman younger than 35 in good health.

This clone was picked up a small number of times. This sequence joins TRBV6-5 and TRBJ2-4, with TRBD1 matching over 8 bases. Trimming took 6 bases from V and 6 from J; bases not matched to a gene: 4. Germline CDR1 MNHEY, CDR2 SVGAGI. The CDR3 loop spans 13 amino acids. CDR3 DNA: TGTGCCAGCAGGCAGGGGACAGGAAACATTCAGTACTTC. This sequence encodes CASRQGTGNIQYF.

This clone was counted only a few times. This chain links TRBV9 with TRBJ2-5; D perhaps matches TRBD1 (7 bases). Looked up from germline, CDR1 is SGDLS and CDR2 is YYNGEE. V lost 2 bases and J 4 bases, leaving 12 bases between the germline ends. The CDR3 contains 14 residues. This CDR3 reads CASSVGRTGETQYF. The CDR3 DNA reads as TGTGCCAGCAGCGTGGGGAGGACAGGAGAGACCCAGTACTTC.

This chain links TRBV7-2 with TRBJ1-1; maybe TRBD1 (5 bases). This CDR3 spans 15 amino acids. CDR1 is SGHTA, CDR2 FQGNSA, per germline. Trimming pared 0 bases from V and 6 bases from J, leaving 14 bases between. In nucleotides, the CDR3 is TGTGCCAGCAGCTTAGCGCTAGGGGCAGGAGCTGAAGCTTTCTTT. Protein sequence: CASSLALGAGAEAFF.

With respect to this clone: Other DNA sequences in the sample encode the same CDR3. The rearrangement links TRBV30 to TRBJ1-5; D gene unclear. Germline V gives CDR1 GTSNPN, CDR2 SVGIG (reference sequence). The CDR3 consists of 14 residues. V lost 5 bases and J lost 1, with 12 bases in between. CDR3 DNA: TGTGCCTGGTCGGGTGGAGGGAGCAATCAGCCCCAGCATTTT. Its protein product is CAWSGGGSNQPQHF.

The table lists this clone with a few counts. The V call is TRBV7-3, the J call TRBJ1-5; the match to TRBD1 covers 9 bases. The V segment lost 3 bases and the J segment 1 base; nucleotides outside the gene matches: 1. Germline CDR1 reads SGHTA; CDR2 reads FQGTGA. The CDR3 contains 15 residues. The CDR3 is CASSFGQGSNQPQHF. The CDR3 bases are TGTGCCAGCAGCTTCGGACAGGGGAGCAATCAGCCCCAGCATTTT.

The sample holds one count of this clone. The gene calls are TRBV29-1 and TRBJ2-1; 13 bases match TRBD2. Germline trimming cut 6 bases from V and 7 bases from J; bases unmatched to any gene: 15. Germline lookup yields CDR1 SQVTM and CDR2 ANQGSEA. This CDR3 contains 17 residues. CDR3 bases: TGCAGCGTCGTGGGACTAGCGGGATTCTCGAAGGTTAATGAGCAGTTCTTC. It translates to CSVVGLAGFSKVNEQFF.

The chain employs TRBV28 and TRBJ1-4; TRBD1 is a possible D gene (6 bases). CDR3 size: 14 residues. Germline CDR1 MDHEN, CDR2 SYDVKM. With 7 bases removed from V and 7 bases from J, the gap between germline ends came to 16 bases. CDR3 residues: CASNQEGVGEKLFF. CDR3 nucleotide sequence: TGTGCCAGCAATCAAGAGGGGGTCGGTGAAAAACTGTTTTTT.

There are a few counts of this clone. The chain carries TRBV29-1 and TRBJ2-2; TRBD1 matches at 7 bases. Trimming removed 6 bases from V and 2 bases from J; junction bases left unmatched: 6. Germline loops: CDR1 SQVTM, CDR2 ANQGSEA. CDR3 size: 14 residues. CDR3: CSVKTGLNTGELFF. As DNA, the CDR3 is TGCAGCGTGAAGACAGGGTTAAACACCGGGGAGCTGTTTTTT.

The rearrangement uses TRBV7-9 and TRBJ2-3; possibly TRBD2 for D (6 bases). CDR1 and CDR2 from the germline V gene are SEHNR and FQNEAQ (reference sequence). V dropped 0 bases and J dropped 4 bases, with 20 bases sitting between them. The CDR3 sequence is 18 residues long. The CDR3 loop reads CASSLASGRQREADTQYF. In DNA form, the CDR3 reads TGTGCCAGCAGCTTAGCGTCCGGACGGCAGAGGGAGGCAGATACGCAGTATTTT.

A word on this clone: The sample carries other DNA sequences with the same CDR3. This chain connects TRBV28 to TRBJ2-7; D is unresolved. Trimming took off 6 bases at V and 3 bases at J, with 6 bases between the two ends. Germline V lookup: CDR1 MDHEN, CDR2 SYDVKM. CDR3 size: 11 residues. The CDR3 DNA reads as TGTGCCAGCAGGCAGAACTACGAGCAGTACTTC. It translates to CASRQNYEQYF.

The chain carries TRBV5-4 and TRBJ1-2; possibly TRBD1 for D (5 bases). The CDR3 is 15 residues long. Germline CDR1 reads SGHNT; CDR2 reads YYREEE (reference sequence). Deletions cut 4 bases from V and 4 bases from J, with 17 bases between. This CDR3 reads CASSPGLSTVYGYTF. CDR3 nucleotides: TGTGCCAGCAGCCCTGGATTATCGACAGTCTATGGCTACACCTTC.

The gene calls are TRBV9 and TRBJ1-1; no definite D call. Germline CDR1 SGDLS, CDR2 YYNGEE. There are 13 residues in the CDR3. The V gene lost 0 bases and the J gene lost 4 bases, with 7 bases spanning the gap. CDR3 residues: CASSVATSTEAFF. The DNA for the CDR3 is TGTGCCAGCAGCGTAGCTACGAGCACTGAAGCTTTCTTT.

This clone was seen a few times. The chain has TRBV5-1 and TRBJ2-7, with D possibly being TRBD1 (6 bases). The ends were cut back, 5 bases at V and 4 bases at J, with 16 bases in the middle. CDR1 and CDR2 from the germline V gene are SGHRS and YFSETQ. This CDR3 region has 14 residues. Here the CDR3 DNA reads TGCGCCAGCAGTATCCGGGACAACCAATACGAGCAGTACTTC. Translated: CASSIRDNQYEQYF.

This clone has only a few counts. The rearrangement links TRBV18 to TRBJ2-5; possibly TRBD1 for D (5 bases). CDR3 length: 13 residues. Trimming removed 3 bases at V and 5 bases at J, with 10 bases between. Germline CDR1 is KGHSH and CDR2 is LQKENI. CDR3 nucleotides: TGTGCCAGCTCACCGCCAGGGTTGGAGACCCAGTACTTC. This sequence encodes CASSPPGLETQYF.

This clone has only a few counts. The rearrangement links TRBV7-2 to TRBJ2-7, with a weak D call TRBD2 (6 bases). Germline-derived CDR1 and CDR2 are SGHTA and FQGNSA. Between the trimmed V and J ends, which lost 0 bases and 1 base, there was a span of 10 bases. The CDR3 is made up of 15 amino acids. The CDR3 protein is CASSLASGPSYEQYF. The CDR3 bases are TGTGCCAGCAGCTTAGCTAGCGGTCCTTCCTACGAGCAGTACTTC.

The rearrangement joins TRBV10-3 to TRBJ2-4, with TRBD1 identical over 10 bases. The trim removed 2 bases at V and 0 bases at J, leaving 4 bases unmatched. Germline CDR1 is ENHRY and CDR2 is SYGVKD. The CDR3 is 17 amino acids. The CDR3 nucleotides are TGTGCCATCAGTGAGCGGGGACAGGGGACAGCCAAAAACATTCAGTACTTC. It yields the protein CAISERGQGTAKNIQYF.

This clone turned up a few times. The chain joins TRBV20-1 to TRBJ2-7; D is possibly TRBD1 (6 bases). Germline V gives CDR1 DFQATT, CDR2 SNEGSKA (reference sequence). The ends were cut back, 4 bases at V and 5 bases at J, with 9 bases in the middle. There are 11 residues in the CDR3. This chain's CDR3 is CSATDRHEQYF. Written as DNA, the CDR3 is TGCAGTGCTACAGACAGGCACGAGCAGTACTTC.

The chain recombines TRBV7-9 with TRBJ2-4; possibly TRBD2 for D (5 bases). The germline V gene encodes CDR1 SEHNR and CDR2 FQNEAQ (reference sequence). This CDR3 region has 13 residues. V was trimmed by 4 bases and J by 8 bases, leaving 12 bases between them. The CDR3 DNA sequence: TGTGCCAGCAGCTCAACGGGGTGGGACATTCAGTACTTC. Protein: CASSSTGWDIQYF. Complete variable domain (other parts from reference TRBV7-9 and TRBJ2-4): DTGVSQNPRHKITKRGQNVTFRCDPISEHNRLYWYRQTLGQGPEFLTYFQNEAQLEKSRLLSDRFSAERPKGSFSTLEIQRTEQGDSAMYLCASSSTGWDIQYFGAGTRLSVL.

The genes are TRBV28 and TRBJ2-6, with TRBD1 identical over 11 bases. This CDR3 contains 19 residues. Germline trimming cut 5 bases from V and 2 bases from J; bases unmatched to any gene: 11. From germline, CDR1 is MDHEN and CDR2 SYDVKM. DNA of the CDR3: TGTGCCAGCAGTACCCGGCGGACAGGGGGCGCGACTGGGGCCAACGTCCTGACTTTC. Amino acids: CASSTRRTGGATGANVLTF.

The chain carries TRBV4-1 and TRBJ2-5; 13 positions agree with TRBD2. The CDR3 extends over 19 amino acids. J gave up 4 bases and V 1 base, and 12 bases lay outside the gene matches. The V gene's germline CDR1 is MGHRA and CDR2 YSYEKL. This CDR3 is CASSQVPGLAGILGETQYF. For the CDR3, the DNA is TGCGCCAGCAGCCAAGTACCGGGACTAGCGGGAATCTTAGGAGAGACCCAGTACTTC.

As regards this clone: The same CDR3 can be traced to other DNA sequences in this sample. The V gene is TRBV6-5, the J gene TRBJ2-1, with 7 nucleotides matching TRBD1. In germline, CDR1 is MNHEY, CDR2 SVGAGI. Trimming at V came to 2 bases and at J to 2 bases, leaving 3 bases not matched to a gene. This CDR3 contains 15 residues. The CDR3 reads CASSYRGRTYNEQFF. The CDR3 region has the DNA TGTGCCAGCAGTTACAGGGGGCGGACCTACAATGAGCAGTTCTTC.

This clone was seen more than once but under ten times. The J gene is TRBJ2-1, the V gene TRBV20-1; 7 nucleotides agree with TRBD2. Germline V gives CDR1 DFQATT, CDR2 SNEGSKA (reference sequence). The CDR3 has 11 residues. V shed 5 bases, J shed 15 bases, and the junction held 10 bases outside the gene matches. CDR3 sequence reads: CSAPGTKAPFF. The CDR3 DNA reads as TGCAGTGCTCCTGGGACTAAGGCCCCGTTCTTC.

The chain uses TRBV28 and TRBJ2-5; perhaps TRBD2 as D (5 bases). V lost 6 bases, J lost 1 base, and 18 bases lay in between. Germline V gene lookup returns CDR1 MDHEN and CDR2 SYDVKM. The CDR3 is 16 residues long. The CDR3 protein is CASSPSGPGFQETQYF. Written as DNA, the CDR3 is TGTGCCAGCAGCCCCTCCGGGCCGGGGTTCCAAGAGACCCAGTACTTC.

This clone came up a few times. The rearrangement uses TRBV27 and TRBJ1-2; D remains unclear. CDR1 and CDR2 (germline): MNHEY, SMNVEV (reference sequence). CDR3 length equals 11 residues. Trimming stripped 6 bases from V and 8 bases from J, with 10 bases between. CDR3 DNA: TGTGCCAGCAGAATGGGAGGGGGCTACACCTTC. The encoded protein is CASRMGGGYTF.

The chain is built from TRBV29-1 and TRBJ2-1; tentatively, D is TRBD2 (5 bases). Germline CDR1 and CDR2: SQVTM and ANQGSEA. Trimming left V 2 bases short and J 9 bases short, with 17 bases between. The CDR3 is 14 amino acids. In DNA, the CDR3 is TGCAGCGTTGAAAGGTTAAGTGAGGGCGGTGAGCAGTTCTTC. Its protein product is CSVERLSEGGEQFF.